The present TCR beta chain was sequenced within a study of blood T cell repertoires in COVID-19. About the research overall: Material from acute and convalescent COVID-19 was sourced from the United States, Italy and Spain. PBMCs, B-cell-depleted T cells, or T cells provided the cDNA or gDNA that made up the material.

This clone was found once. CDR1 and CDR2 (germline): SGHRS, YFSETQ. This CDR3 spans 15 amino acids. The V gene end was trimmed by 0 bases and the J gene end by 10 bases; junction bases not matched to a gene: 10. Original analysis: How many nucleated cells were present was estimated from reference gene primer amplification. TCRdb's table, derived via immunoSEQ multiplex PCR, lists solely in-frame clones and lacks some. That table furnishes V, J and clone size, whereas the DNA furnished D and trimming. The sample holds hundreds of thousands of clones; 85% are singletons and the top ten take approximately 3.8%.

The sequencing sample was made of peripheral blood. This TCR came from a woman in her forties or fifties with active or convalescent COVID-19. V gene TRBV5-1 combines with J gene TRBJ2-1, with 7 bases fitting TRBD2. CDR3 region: CASSLVGGSTWEQFF. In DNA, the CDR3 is TGCGCCAGCAGCTTGGTTGGCGGGAGTACTTGGGAGCAGTTCTTC.